Reported below is one TCR beta chain. Its antigen is still unknown. Measured with immunoSEQ multiplex PCR; TCRdb has only the in-frame clones, and not every one. The table shows approximately 130,000 clones, with around 89% occurring only once. The junction had 7 bases not matched to a gene; V was cut back by 2 bases and J by 4 bases. The germline gives CDR1 SGHRS, CDR2 YFSETQ. The CDR3 runs to 16 residues. This specimen comes from a study of T cell responses to AZD1222 COVID-19 vaccine. General study points: Among those given AZD1222, only 6 or 7 were seropositive at baseline. Researchers report vaccine-associated CD4 TCRs spanning spike, with dominance at 160-218 and 743-854. Researchers took repertoire samples only after the peak T cell response had come.

Sequenced material: peripheral blood, taken on day 0 of MenACWY control vaccination. The chain joins TRBV5-1 to TRBJ1-2, with 11 bases fitting TRBD1. The TCR comes from an adult in good health. CDR3 bases: TGCGCCAGCAGCTTATCCCCGGGACAGGGGGTCTATGGCTACACCTTC. It translates to CASSLSPGQGVYGYTF.